These 21 T cell receptor beta chains were all obtained from the same sample, sequenced in a study of T-cell memory formation after mild COVID-19. TCRdb reanalysed the 5' RACE reads using MiXCR and keeps one entry per CDR3 protein. The profile covers nearly 110,000 distinct CDR3 sequences, with about a sixth appearing a single time and 28% taken by the ten largest. Sequencing was carried out using PBMCs or a T cell subset sorted from them (not recorded which). The receptors stem from an adult woman who had mild COVID-19 (a few samples of this study predate the infection). Cell type and time point are not known.

This clonotype has a count of ten or more. The gene calls are TRBV7-8 and TRBJ2-3; either TRBD1 or TRBD2 may supply D (5 bases each). The germline V and J ends were trimmed by 7 bases and 5 bases, with 22 bases remaining between them. Germline CDR1 reads SGHVS; CDR2 reads FQNEAQ. The CDR3 loop spans 16 amino acids. The CDR3 coding sequence is TGTGCCAGCAACTGGGGGTCTATTGGGGTGGAAGATACGCAGTATTTT. Amino acid sequence: CASNWGSIGVEDTQYF.

This clonotype turned up a few times. The V gene is TRBV7-9, the J gene TRBJ2-1, with unresolved D. Germline-derived CDR1 and CDR2 are SEHNR and FQNEAQ (reference sequence). Deletions cut 5 bases from V and 5 bases from J, with 7 bases between. The CDR3 runs to 12 residues. In DNA form, the CDR3 reads TGTGCCAGCAGCCGGGCAGACAATGAGCAGTTCTTC. Residues: CASSRADNEQFF.

This clonotype was picked up a small number of times. The rearrangement uses TRBV4-1 and TRBJ1-1; a possible D gene is TRBD1 (6 bases). Trimming took 6 bases from V and 7 from J, leaving 18 bases between them. This CDR3 is built from 14 residues. From germline, CDR1 is MGHRA and CDR2 YSYEKL. The DNA for the CDR3 is TGCGCCAGCAGGCGCATATTGACAGGTGATGAAGCTTTCTTT. Its translation is CASRRILTGDEAFF.

Concerning this clonotype itself: Mismatch with germline at one junction end may stem from a read error. The V gene is TRBV20-1, the J gene TRBJ2-2; tentative D call: TRBD1 (7 bases). Germline V gene lookup returns CDR1 DFQATT and CDR2 SNEGSKA (reference sequence). This CDR3 contains 16 residues. The CDR3 DNA reads TGCAGTGCCAGAGACAGGGAGGAGGGGGACACCGGGGAGCTGTTTTTT. Encoded protein: CSARDREEGDTGELFF.

In its sample, this clonotype was seen a few times. The V and J genes are TRBV6-2 or TRBV6-3 and TRBJ1-5; tentatively, D is TRBD1 (5 bases). Germline lookup yields CDR1 MNHEY and CDR2 SVGEGT. There are 14 residues in the CDR3. V was shortened by 2 bases and J by 6 bases, with 11 bases between the two germline ends. CDR3 nucleotide sequence: TGTGCCAGCAGTTACGCCCCAGGGCCTCAGCCCCAGCATTTT. This gives the protein CASSYAPGPQPQHF.

V gene TRBV7-6 combines with J gene TRBJ1-2, with D perhaps TRBD1 (6 bases). The CDR3 is made up of 16 amino acids. CDR1 SGHVS and CDR2 FNYEAQ come from the germline V gene. V was clipped by 2 bases and J by 4 bases, with 17 bases between them. For the CDR3, the DNA is TGTGCCAGCAGCTTAAATACAGGGCCGAAACCCTATGGCTACACCTTC. As protein: CASSLNTGPKPYGYTF.

The chain recombines TRBV12-3 or TRBV12-4 with TRBJ2-1; a weak D match, TRBD2 (6 bases). This CDR3 has 14 residues. V was cut by 5 bases and J by 4 bases, with 12 bases left in between. The CDR3: CASSRGNVYNEQFF. Here the CDR3 DNA reads TGTGCCAGCAGTCGCGGGAATGTTTACAATGAGCAGTTCTTC.

This clonotype has only a few counts. V is TRBV7-2 and J is TRBJ2-3; D perhaps matches TRBD2 (5 bases). V lost 4 bases and J 0 bases, leaving 20 bases between the germline ends. Germline CDR1 is SGHTA and CDR2 is FQGNSA. CDR3 length equals 18 residues. The CDR3 sequence is CASSSTRRGTVSTDTQYF. DNA for the CDR3: TGTGCCAGCAGCTCCACAAGACGGGGAACAGTAAGCACAGATACGCAGTATTTT.

This clonotype was detected a few times. The CDR3 sequence is CASRPRLAGSADTQYF. CDR3 sequence (DNA): TGTGCCAGCAGGCCACGACTAGCTGGGTCGGCAGATACGCAGTATTTT. This rearrangement joins TRBV12-3 or TRBV12-4 to TRBJ2-3, with TRBD2 identical over 7 bases. This CDR3 region has 16 residues. With V trimmed by 6 bases and J by 4 bases, 13 bases remained unmatched.

This chain joins TRBV7-8 and TRBJ2-4; TRBD2 agrees at 8 bases. Germline V lookup: CDR1 SGHVS, CDR2 FQNEAQ. CDR3 length: 17 residues. V shed 1 base, J shed 6 bases, and the junction held 11 bases outside the gene matches. CDR3 residues: CASSLGGLVVLGNIQYF. CDR3 sequence (DNA): TGTGCCAGCAGCTTAGGGGGACTAGTTGTTTTGGGAAACATTCAGTACTTC.

The chain uses TRBV4-2 and TRBJ2-7, with TRBD2 as a possible D gene (5 bases). V was pared by 6 bases and J by 5 bases, with 23 bases between. The CDR3 has 16 residues. Germline V gene data show CDR1 as LGHNA and CDR2 as YNFKEQ. This chain's CDR3 is CASSIGTRGLDDEQYF. CDR3 in DNA: TGTGCCAGCAGTATCGGCACACGAGGGCTCGACGACGAGCAGTACTTC.

The chain employs TRBV5-6 and TRBJ1-1; no clear D gene. CDR1 is SGHDT, CDR2 YYEEEE, per germline. The CDR3 is made up of 15 amino acids. With 3 bases removed from V and 1 base from J, the gap between germline ends came to 13 bases. This CDR3 reads CASSSQPDKNTEAFF. CDR3 bases: TGTGCCAGCAGCTCCCAACCCGACAAGAACACTGAAGCTTTCTTT. Full variable domain (missing parts from reference TRBV5-6 and TRBJ1-1): DAGVTQSPTHLIKTRGQQVTLRCSPKSGHDTVSWYQQALGQGPQFIFQYYEEEERQRGNFPDRFSGHQFPNYSSELNVNALLLGDSALYLCASSSQPDKNTEAFFGQGTRLTVV.

The CDR3 DNA follows: TGTGCCAGCAGCCCGGGGTTCGAGCAGTACTTC. This translates into CASSPGFEQYF. This chain uses TRBV7-6 with TRBJ2-7; D is perhaps TRBD2 (5 bases). The CDR3 is 11 residues long. Germline CDR1 is SGHVS and CDR2 is FNYEAQ. V was cut by 5 bases and J by 6 bases, with 8 bases left in between.

This clonotype was seen ten or more times. This sequence joins TRBV6-1 and TRBJ1-4; the D is unclear. The V and J ends lost 10 bases and 8 bases respectively, with 20 bases between them. Germline V gene sequence: CDR1 MNHNS, CDR2 SASEGT. This CDR3 has 14 amino acids. CDR3 DNA: TGTGCCATAAACTGGACTCCCGGAGGAGAAAAACTGTTTTTT. This translates into CAINWTPGGEKLFF.

This rearrangement joins TRBV6-5 to TRBJ2-1, with 7 bases identical to TRBD1. Germline V gene lookup returns CDR1 MNHEY and CDR2 SVGAGI. The CDR3 has 15 residues. V was clipped by 6 bases and J by 5 bases; unmatched bases: 10. CDR3 in amino acids: CASREGDSYNNEQFF. The CDR3 region has the DNA TGTGCCAGCAGGGAAGGGGACAGTTATAACAATGAGCAGTTCTTC.

The chain uses TRBV2 and TRBJ1-2; 7 bases line up with TRBD1. V lost 0 bases to trimming and J lost 1 base; unmatched junction nucleotides: 5. In germline, CDR1 is SNHLY, CDR2 FYNNEI. This CDR3 has 16 residues. CDR3: CASSEAPGTDNYGYTF. Written as DNA, the CDR3 is TGTGCCAGCAGTGAAGCGCCTGGGACAGATAACTATGGCTACACCTTC.

A few counts support this clonotype. V gene TRBV11-2 combines with J gene TRBJ2-3, with 8 bases fitting TRBD1. CDR3 size: 19 residues. Germline V gene lookup returns CDR1 SGHAT and CDR2 FQNNGV. J gave up 3 bases and V 0 bases, and 14 bases lay outside the gene matches. The CDR3 here is CASSLDWGWGTGGTDTQYF. DNA of the CDR3: TGTGCCAGCAGCTTAGATTGGGGCTGGGGGACAGGAGGAACAGATACGCAGTATTTT.

With respect to this clonotype: The junction does not match germline at one end; this may be a read error. The rearrangement uses TRBV7-6 and TRBJ2-1; 8 nucleotides agree with TRBD2. Germline V gene lookup returns CDR1 SGHVS and CDR2 FNYEAQ. This CDR3 comprises 16 residues. The DNA of the CDR3 is TGTGCCAGCAGCTTAGCGCGGGAGGATGGCTACCATGAGCAGTTCTTC. This codes for CASSLAREDGYHEQFF.

This clonotype was recorded at least ten times. This rearrangement joins TRBV4-2 to TRBJ2-7; possible D gene TRBD1, 6 bases. The CDR3 length is 16 residues. The germline V and J ends were trimmed by 0 bases and 2 bases, with 14 bases remaining between them. Germline values: CDR1 LGHNA, CDR2 YNFKEQ. CDR3 in amino acids: CASSQDGRGETYEQYF. For the CDR3, the DNA is TGTGCCAGCAGCCAAGATGGCAGGGGCGAGACCTACGAGCAGTACTTC.

V and J are TRBV5-1 and TRBJ2-5, with D hard to call. The CDR3 contains 13 residues. Trimming shortened V by 0 bases and J by 1 base, and 4 bases separated the two germline ends. Germline assignment: CDR1 SGHRS and CDR2 YFSETQ. The CDR3 bases are TGCGCCAGCAGCTTGGACAGCCAAGAGACCCAGTACTTC. This gives the protein CASSLDSQETQYF.

This clonotype has a handful of counts. This chain uses TRBV25-1 with TRBJ2-1, with D possibly matching TRBD2 (5 bases). Trimming cost V 10 bases and J 3 bases, with 16 bases left between them. Germline V gene data show CDR1 as MGHDK and CDR2 as SYGVNS. The CDR3 is 14 amino acids. Here the CDR3 DNA reads TGTGCCACGAGGTTGGGTGGGAGCTACAATGAGCAGTTCTTC. It codes for CATRLGGSYNEQFF.